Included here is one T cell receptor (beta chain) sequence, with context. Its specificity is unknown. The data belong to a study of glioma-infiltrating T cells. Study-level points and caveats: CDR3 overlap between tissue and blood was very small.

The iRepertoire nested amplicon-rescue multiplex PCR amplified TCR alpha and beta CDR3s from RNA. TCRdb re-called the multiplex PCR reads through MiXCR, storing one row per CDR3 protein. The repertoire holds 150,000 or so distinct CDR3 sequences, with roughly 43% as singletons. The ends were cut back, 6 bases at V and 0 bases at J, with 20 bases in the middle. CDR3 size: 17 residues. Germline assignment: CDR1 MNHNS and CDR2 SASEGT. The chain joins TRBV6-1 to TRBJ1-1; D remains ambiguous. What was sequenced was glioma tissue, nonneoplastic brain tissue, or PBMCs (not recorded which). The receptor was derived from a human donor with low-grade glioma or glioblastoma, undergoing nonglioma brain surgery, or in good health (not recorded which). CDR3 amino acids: CASSVIGSVGMNTEAFF. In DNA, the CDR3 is TGTGCCAGCAGCGTGATCGGGAGTGTGGGAATGAACACTGAAGCTTTCTTT.